These T cell receptor beta chains were read from a single sample in a study of low-dose radiotherapy and immunotherapy resistance in tumors. MiXCR was run by TCRdb on the reads, yielding one entry per CDR3 protein. This table has around 83,000 distinct CDR3 sequences, over 15% appearing once. Sequenced here: PBMCs, sampled before treatment. The receptor set was obtained from a male donor with prostate cancer. The CDR3 runs from the conserved cysteine through the conserved F or W. Each record gives: V gene, D gene, clone size, J gene, CDR3 protein, CDR3 DNA. D genes are given only for firm matches. Clone size appears in some rows only: once, few, many, or a class for an expanded clone.

TRBV7-9	.	many	TRBJ1-2	CASSFSGQGANGYTF	TGTGCCAGCAGCTTTAGTGGGCAAGGGGCAAATGGCTACACCTTC
TRBV19	TRBD1	many	TRBJ1-1	CASSSRDRSYFTEAFF	TGTGCCAGTAGTAGCCGGGACAGGAGCTATTTCACTGAAGCTTTCTTT
TRBV7-2	TRBD2	many	TRBJ2-7	CASSLFAAASGGHYEQYF	TGTGCCAGCAGCTTATTTGCGGCGGCTAGCGGGGGGCACTACGAGCAGTACTTC
TRBV18	.	many	TRBJ2-6	CASSPSSGANVLTF	TGTGCCAGCTCCCCGTCTAGCGGGGCCAACGTCCTGACTTTC
TRBV19	.	many	TRBJ1-5	CASTRESGQPQHF	TGTGCCAGTACCCGGGAAAGCGGCCAGCCCCAGCATTTT
TRBV5-1	.	many	TRBJ2-6	CASSLNGDSLPGANVLTF	TGCGCCAGCAGTCTCAACGGGGACTCCCTGCCTGGGGCCAACGTCCTGACTTTC
TRBV3-1	.	many	TRBJ1-1	CASSLLSGSTEAFF	TGTGCCAGCAGCCTGCTTTCAGGGTCTACTGAAGCTTTCTTT
TRBV10-3	TRBD2	medium-sized	TRBJ2-1	CAISESKLAGGVGGYNEQFF	TGTGCCATCAGTGAGTCAAAGTTAGCGGGAGGAGTAGGGGGCTACAATGAGCAGTTCTTC
TRBV12-3/TRBV12-4	TRBD2	.	TRBJ2-1	CASSKLAGGHEQFF	TGTGCCAGCAGTAAACTAGCGGGGGGGCACGAGCAGTTCTTC
TRBV15	.	many	TRBJ2-5	CATSRQTVGPPKETQYF	TGTGCCACCAGCAGACAGACAGTCGGACCGCCCAAGGAGACCCAGTACTTC
TRBV11-2	.	medium-sized	TRBJ1-5	CASSSGGEVPQHF	TGTGCCAGCAGCTCCGGGGGGGAGGTGCCCCAGCATTTT
TRBV15	.	many	TRBJ1-1	CATSRVSTGTEAFF	TGTGCCACCAGCAGAGTGAGTACGGGGACTGAAGCTTTCTTT
TRBV7-6	TRBD2	many	TRBJ2-7	CASSLGGLAAYEQYF	TGTGCCAGCAGCTTGGGGGGACTAGCGGCCTACGAGCAGTACTTC
TRBV29-1	.	many	TRBJ1-2	CSAGGGLQDYGYTF	TGCAGCGCCGGAGGCGGACTCCAAGACTATGGCTACACCTTC
TRBV6-8	TRBD1	many	TRBJ1-3	CATTGGGSGNTIYF	TGTGCCACGACAGGGGGCGGCTCTGGAAACACCATATATTTT
TRBV6-2/TRBV6-3	.	many	TRBJ2-5	CASSWTLGETQYF	TGTGCCAGCAGTTGGACCCTCGGAGAGACCCAGTACTTC
TRBV10-3	.	.	TRBJ2-7	CAISALLYEQYF	TGTGCCATCAGTGCCCTACTCTACGAGCAGTACTTC
TRBV7-3	.	many	TRBJ2-3	CASSQLTRGTQYF	TGTGCCAGCAGCCAACTTACGAGGGGAACGCAGTATTTT
TRBV5-1	.	many	TRBJ2-1	CASSLGQPGSNEQFF	TGCGCCAGCAGCTTGGGGCAACCGGGGTCCAATGAGCAGTTCTTC
TRBV6-1	.	many	TRBJ1-1	CASSATRAGNTEAFF	TGTGCCAGCAGTGCAACCCGGGCCGGGAACACTGAAGCTTTCTTT
TRBV15	.	many	TRBJ1-3	CATSRAGVGNTIYF	TGTGCCACCAGCAGAGCAGGGGTAGGAAACACCATATATTTT
TRBV28	TRBD1	.	TRBJ2-3	CASSLAGQGDADTQYF	TGTGCCAGCAGTTTAGCGGGACAGGGGGACGCAGATACGCAGTATTTT
TRBV14	.	many	TRBJ1-6	CASSRGGNNSPLHF	TGTGCCAGCAGCAGGGGGGGAAATAATTCACCCCTCCACTTT
TRBV5-6	TRBD1	many	TRBJ2-5	CASGKQGVSFATQYF	TGTGCCAGCGGAAAACAGGGGGTCTCATTCGCGACCCAGTACTTC
TRBV7-9	.	many	TRBJ2-2	CAAQDNEGVGTGELFF	TGTGCCGCACAGGATAACGAGGGAGTTGGCACCGGGGAGCTGTTTTTT
TRBV11-2	.	many	TRBJ2-1	CASSLVRRWYEQFF	TGTGCCAGCAGCTTAGTGAGGAGGTGGTATGAGCAGTTCTTC
TRBV6-4	.	many	TRBJ1-2	CASSDSAAGNYGYTF	TGTGCCAGCAGTGACTCTGCGGCGGGTAACTATGGCTACACCTTC
TRBV5-6	.	.	TRBJ2-1	CASSFYICSATTPRASGGNEQFF	.
TRBV11-3	.	many	TRBJ2-3	CASSPRETDTQYF	TGTGCCAGCAGCCCTCGAGAAACAGATACGCAGTATTTT
TRBV11-2	TRBD1	many	TRBJ2-7	CASSLRVRGPYEQYF	TGTGCCAGCAGCTTAAGGGTCAGGGGGCCCTACGAGCAGTACTTC
TRBV24-1	.	.	TRBJ2-7	CATPRGDFDEQYF	TGTGCCACCCCCCGAGGGGATTTCGACGAGCAGTACTTC
TRBV24-1	.	many	TRBJ2-7	CATSDPPYYEQYF	TGTGCCACCAGTGACCCCCCGTACTACGAGCAGTACTTC
TRBV7-2	.	many	TRBJ1-5	CASSPDLVMGQDQPQHF	TGTGCCAGCAGCCCCGATCTTGTCATGGGTCAAGATCAGCCCCAGCATTTT
TRBV6-2/TRBV6-3	.	many	TRBJ2-3	CASSPAGSADTQYF	TGTGCCAGCAGTCCTGCGGGTTCGGCAGATACGCAGTATTTT
TRBV12-3/TRBV12-4	.	.	TRBJ2-3	CASSLDSGMDEQYF	TGTGCCAGCAGTTTGGACAGTGGGATGGATGAGCAGTATTTT
TRBV6-5	.	many	TRBJ1-2	CASSYSRGGYGYTF	TGTGCCAGCAGTTACTCGAGGGGGGGCTATGGCTACACCTTC
TRBV20-1	.	few	TRBJ2-5	CSAEDPRGETQYF	TGCAGTGCTGAGGACCCACGGGGGGAGACCCAGTACTTC
TRBV19	.	many	TRBJ1-4	CASSIEEGKLFF	TGTGCCAGTAGTATAGAGGAGGGAAAACTGTTTTTT
TRBV30	.	many	TRBJ2-7	CAWSVGQGYEQYF	TGTGCCTGGAGTGTAGGTCAGGGCTACGAGCAGTACTTC
TRBV20-1	TRBD2	many	TRBJ2-1	CSADQPGLAGSFRDNEQFF	TGCAGTGCTGATCAACCGGGACTAGCGGGTAGCTTTCGCGACAATGAGCAGTTCTTC
TRBV4-1	.	many	TRBJ2-1	CASSQDSQIGEQFF	TGCGCCAGCAGCCAAGATAGTCAAATAGGCGAGCAGTTCTTC
TRBV9	.	many	TRBJ2-3	CASSVAWGGGSSTDTQYF	TGTGCCAGCAGCGTAGCTTGGGGCGGAGGGTCGTCCACAGATACGCAGTATTTT
TRBV7-2	.	many	TRBJ2-3	CASSPGGGLDTQYF	TGTGCCAGCAGCCCAGGCGGTGGATTGGATACGCAGTATTTT
TRBV29-1	TRBD1	many	TRBJ1-1	CSGWGQGETEAFF	TGCAGCGGATGGGGACAGGGAGAAACTGAAGCTTTCTTT
TRBV18	.	many	TRBJ2-3	CASSPGIGYTDTQYF	TGTGCCAGCTCACCAGGGATAGGGTACACAGATACGCAGTATTTT
TRBV6-2/TRBV6-3	.	many	TRBJ1-1	CASSLAENTEAFF	TGTGCCAGCAGTTTGGCAGAGAACACTGAAGCTTTCTTT
TRBV4-1	.	many	TRBJ2-7	CASSQRIDYEQYF	TGCGCCAGCAGCCAAAGAATAGACTACGAGCAGTACTTC
TRBV6-8	TRBD2	few	TRBJ2-7	CASSYGLAGISEQYF	TGTGCCAGCAGTTACGGACTAGCAGGCATCAGCGAGCAGTACTTC
TRBV9	TRBD2	many	TRBJ2-3	CASSATSGDRTDTQYF	TGTGCCAGCAGCGCGACTAGCGGGGATCGCACAGATACGCAGTATTTT
TRBV7-2	.	many	TRBJ2-1	CASSLAAGLGNEQFF	TGTGCCAGCAGCTTAGCGGCAGGCCTCGGGAATGAGCAGTTCTTC
TRBV12-3/TRBV12-4	.	many	TRBJ2-5	CASSWRQDQETQYF	TGTGCCAGCAGCTGGAGACAGGACCAAGAGACCCAGTACTTC
TRBV27	.	.	TRBJ2-3	CASSKKLASSATDTQYF	TGTGCCAGCAGTAAAAAGCTCGCGAGTAGCGCCACAGATACGCAGTATTTT
TRBV21-1	.	.	TRBJ2-1	CASCRGDRDYPEQFF	TGTGCCAGCTGTAGGGGGGACAGGGATTACCCTGAGCAGTTCTTC
TRBV6-1	.	many	TRBJ1-5	CASSERQPQHF	TGTGCCAGCAGTGAAAGGCAGCCCCAGCATTTT